This TCR beta chain originates from a study of response to subunit inactivated influenza vaccine. The study's findings and limits: Few additional T cells are recruited per seasonal influenza vaccination, authors suggested.

Remarks on this clonotype: Its matching antigen is unknown.

TCRdb independently ran MiXCR on the RT-PCR reads; one entry per CDR3 protein. The repertoire holds 300,000 to 350,000 distinct CDR3 sequences, with roughly 22% as singletons. Material: PBMCs from blood, obtained about 20 months after vaccination. The receptor was isolated from a man aged 45 to 70 who received an inactivated influenza vaccine.

CDR3 protein: CASSAYRAGSYEQYF. CDR3 bases: TGTGCCAGCAGTGCCTACAGGGCGGGCTCCTACGAGCAGTACTTC. The chain employs TRBV2 and TRBJ2-7, with D perhaps matching TRBD1 (6 bases). The germline V gene has CDR1 SNHLY and CDR2 FYNNEI. Deletions cut 4 bases from V and 0 bases from J, with 13 bases between. This CDR3 spans 15 amino acids.